This section outlines one T cell receptor beta chain sequence together with its context. The CDR3 is 15 amino acids. Per germline, CDR1 LNHNV and CDR2 YYDKDF (reference sequence). V gave up 0 bases and J gave up 3 bases; unmatched junction bases: 4. The repertoire was sequenced with immunoSEQ multiplex PCR; TCRdb's copy has only in-frame clones and lacks some. Of 75,000 to 95,000 clones listed, roughly 94% are singletons. This record comes from a study of technical replicates of blood from a few donors. The chain has TRBV15 and TRBJ2-7; 8 positions match TRBD1. The source of this sequence is a human donor in good health. The specimen was T cells isolated from PBMCs. CDR3 loop: CATSRDPGQDYEQYF. The DNA of the CDR3 is TGTGCCACCAGCAGAGATCCGGGACAGGACTACGAGCAGTACTTC.